The rows below give T cell receptor beta chains drawn from one sample of a study of early T cells in non-severe SARS-CoV-2 infection. TCRdb independently ran MiXCR on the 5' RACE reads; one entry per CDR3 protein. This sample has 55,000 to 65,000 distinct CDR3 sequences, with about 10% found just once. The sequenced sample consisted of whole blood. Every receptor here comes from an adult who was a healthcare worker with PCR-confirmed SARS-CoV-2 infection or an uninfected control (not recorded which). Both conserved end residues are trimmed from each CDR3.

v_call,cdr3_aa
TRBV12-3/TRBV12-4,ASSWGLSEQY
TRBV7-2,ASSLHRNSPLH
TRBV10-3,ATGTTRGRTGELF
TRBV4-2,ASRRSGGSAPYEQY
TRBV6-7,ASRTDGYT
TRBV18,ASSPQVITEAF
TRBV6-2/TRBV6-3,ASSYSEGHRY
TRBV11-2,ASSSLRRDRGLYEQY
TRBV29-1,SVHHNEQF
TRBV2,ASSPRAGRGIDYGYT
TRBV7-2,ASSLVGHGYT
TRBV29-1,SVEVPPGGSYNEQF
TRBV9,ASSSGLNTDTQY
TRBV7-9,ASSLGTSGPQETQY
TRBV25-1,ASRPWTNSPLH
TRBV7-8,ASSPRFQETQY
TRBV6-6,ASGVHSTDTQY
TRBV7-2,ASTWGTETLGELF
TRBV12-3/TRBV12-4,ASSLAQSGGGLQF
TRBV12-3/TRBV12-4,ASSLRQGTTDTQY
TRBV20-1,SGRESLEQF
TRBV6-1,ASSPRLSTSGYNEQF
TRBV6-2/TRBV6-3,ASSYSASEAGDNQPQH
TRBV3-1,ASSYLVTGTEAF
TRBV11-2,ASSPPTGELF
TRBV12-3/TRBV12-4,ASTPGSLRTEAF
TRBV19,ASSITGVSYNEQF